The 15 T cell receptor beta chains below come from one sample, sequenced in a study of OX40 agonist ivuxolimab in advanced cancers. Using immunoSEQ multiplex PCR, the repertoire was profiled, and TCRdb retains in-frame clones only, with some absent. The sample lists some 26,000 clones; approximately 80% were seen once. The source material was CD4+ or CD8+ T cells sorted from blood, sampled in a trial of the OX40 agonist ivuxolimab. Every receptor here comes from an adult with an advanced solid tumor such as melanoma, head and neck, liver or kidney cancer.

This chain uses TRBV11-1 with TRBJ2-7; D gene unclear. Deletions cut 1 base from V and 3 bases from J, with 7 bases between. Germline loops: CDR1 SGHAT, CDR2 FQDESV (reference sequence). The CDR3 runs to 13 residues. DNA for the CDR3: TGTGCCAGCAGCTTAGGTTTCAGCTACGAGCAGTACTTC. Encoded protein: CASSLGFSYEQYF.

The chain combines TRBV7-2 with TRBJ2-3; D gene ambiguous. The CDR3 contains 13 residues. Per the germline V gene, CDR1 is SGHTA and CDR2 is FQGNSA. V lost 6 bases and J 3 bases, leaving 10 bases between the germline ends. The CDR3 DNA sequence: TGTGCCAGCAGGAACCGAGGTACAGATACGCAGTATTTT. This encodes CASRNRGTDTQYF.

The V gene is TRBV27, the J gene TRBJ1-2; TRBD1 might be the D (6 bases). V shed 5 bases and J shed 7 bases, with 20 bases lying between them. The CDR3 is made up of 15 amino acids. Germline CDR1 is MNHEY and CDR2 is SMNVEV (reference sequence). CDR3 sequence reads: CASSEGTTGIIGYTF. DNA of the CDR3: TGTGCCAGCAGTGAAGGTACCACAGGGATAATTGGCTACACCTTC.

The CDR3 region is CASSYGGEPQHF. The CDR3 DNA sequence: TGTGCCAGCAGTTACGGCGGAGAGCCCCAGCATTTT. The chain is built from TRBV6-6 and TRBJ1-5, with D uncertain. Germline V gene sequence: CDR1 MNHNY, CDR2 SVGAGI (reference sequence). CDR3 size: 12 residues. Deletions cut 2 bases from V and 8 bases from J, with 7 bases between.

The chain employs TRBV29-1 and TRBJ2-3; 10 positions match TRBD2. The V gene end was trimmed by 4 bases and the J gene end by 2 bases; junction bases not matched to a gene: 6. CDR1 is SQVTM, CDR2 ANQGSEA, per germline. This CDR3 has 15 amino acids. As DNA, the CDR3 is TGCAGCGTTGCGGCAGGGACTAGCGTCACAGATACGCAGTATTTT. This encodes CSVAAGTSVTDTQYF.

The CDR3 protein is CSVGFGYNEQFF. DNA of the CDR3: TGCAGCGTTGGTTTCGGCTACAATGAGCAGTTCTTC. V usage is TRBV29-1 and J usage is TRBJ2-1; D remains ambiguous. V dropped 4 bases and J dropped 3 bases, with 7 bases sitting between them. CDR3 length: 12 amino acids. CDR1 and CDR2 from the germline V gene are SQVTM and ANQGSEA.

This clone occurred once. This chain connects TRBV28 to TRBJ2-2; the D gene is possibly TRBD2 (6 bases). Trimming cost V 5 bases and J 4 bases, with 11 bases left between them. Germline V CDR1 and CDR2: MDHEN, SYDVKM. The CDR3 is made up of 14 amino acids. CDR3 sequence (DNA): TGTGCCAGCAGTATACTAGCAACCACCGGGGAGCTGTTTTTT. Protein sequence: CASSILATTGELFF. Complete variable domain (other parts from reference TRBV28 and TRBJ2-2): DVKVTQSSRYLVKRTGEKVFLECVQDMDHENMFWYRQDPGLGLRLIYFSYDVKMKEKGDIPEGYSVSREKKERFSLILESASTNQTSMYLCASSILATTGELFFGEGSRLTVL.

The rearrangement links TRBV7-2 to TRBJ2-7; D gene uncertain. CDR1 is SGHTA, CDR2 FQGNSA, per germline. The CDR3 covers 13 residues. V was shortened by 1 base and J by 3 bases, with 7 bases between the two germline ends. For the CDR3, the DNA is TGTGCCAGCAGCTTAGTCTATCGCTACGAGCAGTACTTC. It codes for CASSLVYRYEQYF. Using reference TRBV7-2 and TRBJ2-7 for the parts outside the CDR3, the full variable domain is GAGVSQSPSNKVTEKGKDVELRCDPISGHTALYWYRQSLGQGLEFLIYFQGNSAPDKSGLPSDRFSAERTGGSVSTLTIQRTQQEDSAVYLCASSLVYRYEQYFGPGTRLTVT.

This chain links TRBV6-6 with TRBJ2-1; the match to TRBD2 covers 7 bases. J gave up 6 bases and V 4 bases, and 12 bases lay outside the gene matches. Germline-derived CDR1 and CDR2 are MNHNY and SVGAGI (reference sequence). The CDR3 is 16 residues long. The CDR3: CASSSTSVGTFNEQFF. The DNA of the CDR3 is TGTGCCAGCAGTTCAACTAGCGTGGGAACGTTCAATGAGCAGTTCTTC.

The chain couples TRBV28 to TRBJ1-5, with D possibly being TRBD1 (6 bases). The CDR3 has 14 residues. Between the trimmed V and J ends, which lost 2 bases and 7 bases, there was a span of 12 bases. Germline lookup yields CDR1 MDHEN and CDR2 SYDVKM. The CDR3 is CASSLTGFAQPQHF. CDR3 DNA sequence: TGTGCCAGCAGTTTAACAGGGTTCGCCCAGCCCCAGCATTTT.

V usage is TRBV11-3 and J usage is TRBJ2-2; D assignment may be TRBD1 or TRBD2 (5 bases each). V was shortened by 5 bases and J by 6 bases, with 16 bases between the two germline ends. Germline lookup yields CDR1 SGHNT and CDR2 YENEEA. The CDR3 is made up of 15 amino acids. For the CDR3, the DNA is TGTGCCAGCAGCCCCAAAGGGACCAGTGCCGGGGAGCTGTTTTTT. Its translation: CASSPKGTSAGELFF. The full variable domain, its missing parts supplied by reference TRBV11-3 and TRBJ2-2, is EAGVVQSPRYKIIEKKQPVAFWCNPISGHNTLYWYLQNLGQGPELLIRYENEEAVDDSQLPKDRFSAERLKGVDSTLKIQPAELGDSAVYLCASSPKGTSAGELFFGEGSRLTVL.

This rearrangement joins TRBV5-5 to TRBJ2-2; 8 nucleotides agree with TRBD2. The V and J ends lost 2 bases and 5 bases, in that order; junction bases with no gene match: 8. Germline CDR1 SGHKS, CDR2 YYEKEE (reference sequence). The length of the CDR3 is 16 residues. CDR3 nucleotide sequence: TGTGCCAGCAGCTTACTAGCGGCCGAAGGGACCGGGGAGCTGTTTTTT. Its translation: CASSLLAAEGTGELFF.

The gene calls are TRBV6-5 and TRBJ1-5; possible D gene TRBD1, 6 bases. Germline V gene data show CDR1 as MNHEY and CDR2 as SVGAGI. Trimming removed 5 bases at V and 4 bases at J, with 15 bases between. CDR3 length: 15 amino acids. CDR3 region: CASSTGKGGNQPQHF. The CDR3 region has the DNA TGTGCCAGCAGTACCGGGAAAGGGGGTAATCAGCCCCAGCATTTT.

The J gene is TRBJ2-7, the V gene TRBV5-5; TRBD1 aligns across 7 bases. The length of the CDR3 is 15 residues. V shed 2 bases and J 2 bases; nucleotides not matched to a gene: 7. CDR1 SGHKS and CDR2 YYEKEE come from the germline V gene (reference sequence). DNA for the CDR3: TGTGCCAGCAGCTTAGAGGGGGCCCAGACCTACGAGCAGTACTTC. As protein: CASSLEGAQTYEQYF. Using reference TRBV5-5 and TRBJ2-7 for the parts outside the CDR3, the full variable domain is DAGVTQSPTHLIKTRGQQVTLRCSPISGHKSVSWYQQVLGQGPQFIFQYYEKEERGRGNFPDRFSARQFPNYSSELNVNALLLGDSALYLCASSLEGAQTYEQYFGPGTRLTVT.

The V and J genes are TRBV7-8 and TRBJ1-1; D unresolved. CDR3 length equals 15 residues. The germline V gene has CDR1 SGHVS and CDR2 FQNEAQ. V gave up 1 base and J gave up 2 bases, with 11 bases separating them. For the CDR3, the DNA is TGTGCCAGCAGCTTAGATGCAGGATTAAACACTGAAGCTTTCTTT. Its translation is CASSLDAGLNTEAFF. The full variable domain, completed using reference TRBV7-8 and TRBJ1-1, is GAGVSQSPRYKVAKRGQDVALRCDPISGHVSLFWYQQALGQGPEFLTYFQNEAQLDKSGLPSDRFFAERPEGSVSTLKIQRTQQEDSAVYLCASSLDAGLNTEAFFGQGTRLTVV.